These 27 T cell receptor beta chains were sequenced from one sample in a study of T cell responses to AZD1222 COVID-19 vaccine (TCRdb year 2021). What this sample's time point label stands for: baseline before first vaccination. Library preparation used the immunoSEQ multiplex PCR assay. Not all clones reach the TCRdb copy of this immuneACCESS table, which keeps in-frame sequences only. Checked studies attribute under half of the gap to unresolved V genes and leave the rest unexplained. The sample table holds 150,000 to 200,000 clones, of which approximately 90% were seen once. The ten largest account for 5% to 7% of the sample. The starting material was peripheral blood, obtained on day 0 of AZD1222 vaccination. These receptors were obtained from an adult in good health.

The V and J genes are TRBV28 and TRBJ1-2; 8 bases map to TRBD1. Germline loops: CDR1 MDHEN, CDR2 SYDVKM. Germline trimming cut 1 base from V and 6 bases from J; bases unmatched to any gene: 4. This CDR3 has 14 amino acids. CDR3 DNA sequence: TGTGCCAGCAGTTTATCCAGGGGGCGTCATGGCTACACCTTC. Its translation is CASSLSRGRHGYTF.

The chain is built from TRBV28 and TRBJ1-2, with D unresolved. CDR1 and CDR2 (germline): MDHEN, SYDVKM. V was clipped by 3 bases and J by 4 bases, with 9 bases between them. The CDR3 totals 13 residues. The CDR3 DNA sequence: TGTGCCAGCAGTTTCGGGATTCGCTATGGCTACACCTTC. This translates into CASSFGIRYGYTF.

The chain is built from TRBV6-4 and TRBJ2-3, with D uncertain. Germline CDR1 reads MRHNA; CDR2 reads SNTAGT. The V and J ends lost 0 bases and 8 bases respectively, with 9 bases between them. The CDR3 covers 13 residues. The CDR3, as DNA: TGTGCCAGCAGTGACTCGCAGACGGGTACGCAGTATTTT. Translated: CASSDSQTGTQYF.

This clone was detected a few times. The rearrangement links TRBV7-9 to TRBJ2-7; D is uncertain. The CDR3 loop spans 11 amino acids. The germline CDR1 and CDR2 sequences are SEHNR and FQNEAQ (reference sequence). V was clipped by 4 bases and J by 5 bases, with 6 bases between them. CDR3 nucleotides: TGTGCCAGCAGCTCCGTAGACGAGCAGTACTTC. This gives the protein CASSSVDEQYF.

This clone was seen many times. This chain links TRBV10-1 with TRBJ1-6; D ambiguous. The V end lost 5 bases, the J end lost 5 bases, and 10 bases lay between the germline ends. Germline V gives CDR1 WNHNN, CDR2 SYGVQD (reference sequence). The CDR3 has 14 amino acids. The CDR3 DNA reads TGCGCCAGCAGTCGGTGTTGCCATAATTCACCCCTCCACTTT. Translated, it gives CASSRCCHNSPLHF.

The chain joins TRBV9 to TRBJ2-7; the match to TRBD1 covers 8 bases. The ends lost 5 bases at V and 6 bases at J; junction bases unmatched: 16. There are 16 residues in the CDR3. Germline values: CDR1 SGDLS, CDR2 YYNGEE. This CDR3 reads CASSKTGTGLKSEQYF. The CDR3 DNA reads as TGTGCCAGCAGTAAAACCGGGACAGGACTAAAGAGCGAGCAGTACTTC.

The chain recombines TRBV7-8 with TRBJ1-2; no reliable D call. Germline-derived CDR1 and CDR2 are SGHVS and FQNEAQ. This CDR3 comprises 15 residues. V shed 5 bases and J shed 4 bases, with 17 bases lying between them. CDR3: CASSARAPTLYGYTF. In DNA form, the CDR3 reads TGTGCCAGCAGCGCCCGGGCCCCAACTCTCTATGGCTACACCTTC. Supplemented by reference TRBV7-8 and TRBJ1-2, the full variable domain reads GAGVSQSPRYKVAKRGQDVALRCDPISGHVSLFWYQQALGQGPEFLTYFQNEAQLDKSGLPSDRFFAERPEGSVSTLKIQRTQQEDSAVYLCASSARAPTLYGYTFGSGTRLTVV.

V is TRBV1 and J is TRBJ2-3; the table assigns TRBD1, which was not confirmed against the DNA. TRBV1 is recorded as a pseudogene. CDR3 length: 16 amino acids. CDR3 DNA sequence: TGCACCAGCAGCCAAGATGGGGGCCTAAGCACAGATACGCAGTATTTT. It is translated as CTSSQDGGLSTDTQYF.

The chain couples TRBV5-6 to TRBJ2-5, with D perhaps TRBD2 (6 bases). Germline values: CDR1 SGHDT, CDR2 YYEEEE. This CDR3 is 14 amino acids long. Between the trimmed V and J ends, which lost 4 bases and 4 bases, there was a span of 14 bases. DNA of the CDR3: TGTGCCAGCAGCCCGCCGGTCGGGAGAGAGACCCAGTACTTC. It yields the protein CASSPPVGRETQYF.

The J gene is TRBJ2-7, the V gene TRBV28; 7 bases are shared with TRBD1. The CDR3 runs 14 residues. CDR1 MDHEN and CDR2 SYDVKM come from the germline V gene. V trimming: 7 bases; J trimming: 2 bases; junction bases outside the gene matches: 8. The chain's CDR3 is CASTRTGLTYEQYF. The CDR3 region has the DNA TGTGCCAGCACAAGGACAGGCTTAACCTACGAGCAGTACTTC.

The rearrangement joins TRBV2 to TRBJ1-5, with a tentative D call TRBD1 (6 bases). There are 15 residues in the CDR3. CDR1 is SNHLY, CDR2 FYNNEI, per germline. Deletions cut 5 bases from V and 2 bases from J, with 13 bases between. The CDR3 bases are TGTGCCAGCAGTCTACAGGGAACGGGCAATCAGCCCCAGCATTTT. Translated: CASSLQGTGNQPQHF.

This chain uses TRBV30 with TRBJ1-5; D gene ambiguous. Between the trimmed V and J ends, which lost 0 bases and 4 bases, there was a span of 13 bases. Germline CDR1 and CDR2: GTSNPN and SVGIG (reference sequence). The CDR3 runs 15 residues. CDR3 residues: CAWSVGNNLNQPQHF. CDR3 in DNA: TGTGCCTGGAGTGTAGGAAATAATTTAAATCAGCCCCAGCATTTT.

The chain uses TRBV6-1 and TRBJ2-7; 11 bases map to TRBD2. V shed 3 bases, J shed 1 base, and the junction held 5 bases outside the gene matches. There are 16 residues in the CDR3. In germline, CDR1 is MNHNS, CDR2 SASEGT. In DNA, the CDR3 is TGTGCCAGCAGTGATGGGGGACTAGCGGTATCCTACGAGCAGTACTTC. It codes for CASSDGGLAVSYEQYF.

The chain joins TRBV27 to TRBJ2-1, with 7 nucleotides matching TRBD2. Germline lookup yields CDR1 MNHEY and CDR2 SMNVEV (reference sequence). CDR3 length: 13 amino acids. Trimming at V came to 6 bases and at J to 13 bases, leaving 12 bases not matched to a gene. The CDR3 nucleotides are TGTGCCAGCAGCAGCCGTAGGGCGGGAGTTCAGTTCTTC. It encodes CASSSRRAGVQFF.

V gene TRBV5-1 combines with J gene TRBJ1-5, with TRBD1 identical over 8 bases. The CDR3 runs 15 residues. CDR1 is SGHRS, CDR2 YFSETQ, per germline. Unmatched junction bases numbered 4, after V lost 5 bases and J lost 0 bases. CDR3 residues: CASRQTGDSNQPQHF. CDR3 sequence (DNA): TGCGCCAGCAGGCAGACAGGGGATAGCAATCAGCCCCAGCATTTT.

This chain links TRBV6-5 with TRBJ1-1, with D possibly being TRBD1 (5 bases). There are 16 residues in the CDR3. Germline CDR1 MNHEY, CDR2 SVGAGI. Trimming took off 0 bases at V and 4 bases at J, with 15 bases between the two ends. The CDR3 sequence is CASSYSSMGGITEAFF. For the CDR3, the DNA is TGTGCCAGCAGTTACTCGAGTATGGGGGGGATCACTGAAGCTTTCTTT.

The chain combines TRBV7-2 with TRBJ1-2; unclear D gene. CDR1 SGHTA and CDR2 FQGNSA come from the germline V gene. Trimming took 0 bases from V and 8 from J, leaving 10 bases between them. This CDR3 spans 13 amino acids. CDR3 amino acids: CASSLARLEGYTF. The CDR3 DNA reads as TGTGCCAGCAGCTTAGCGCGTCTTGAGGGCTACACCTTC.

The chain links TRBV19 to TRBJ2-2; no definite D call. V shed 3 bases and J shed 3 bases, with 8 bases lying between them. The CDR3 totals 14 residues. CDR1 and CDR2 (germline): LNHDA, SQIVND (reference sequence). In DNA, the CDR3 is TGTGCCAGTAGTATGATGGGGTACACCGGGGAGCTGTTTTTT. It encodes CASSMMGYTGELFF.

The chain joins TRBV3-1 (or the pseudogene TRBV3-2) to TRBJ2-1, with 11 nucleotides matching TRBD2. J lost 4 bases, V lost 2 bases, and 1 base had no gene match. CDR1 and CDR2 from the germline V gene are LGHDT and YNNKEL (reference sequence). The CDR3 extends over 15 amino acids. CDR3 bases: TGTGCCAGCAGCCAACGACTAGCGGGGTACAATGAGCAGTTCTTC. This gives the protein CASSQRLAGYNEQFF.

J is TRBJ1-3 and V is TRBV4-2; D is unclear. Per the germline V gene, CDR1 is LGHNA and CDR2 is YNFKEQ. V lost 2 bases and J lost 3, with 20 bases in between. CDR3 size: 18 residues. CDR3 coding DNA: TGTGCCAGCAGCCAAATTCGTCAGAGTGGGGAGAGTGGAAACACCATATATTTT. It codes for CASSQIRQSGESGNTIYF.

V and J are TRBV24-1 and TRBJ2-3; 8 positions agree with TRBD1. The V gene end was trimmed by 4 bases and the J gene end by 2 bases; junction bases not matched to a gene: 4. From germline, CDR1 is KGHDR and CDR2 SFDVKD. The CDR3 has 15 amino acids. CDR3 nucleotides: TGTGCCACCAGTGAGACGACAGGGGTCACAGATACGCAGTATTTT. Protein sequence: CATSETTGVTDTQYF.

The sample holds a few counts of this clone. The J gene is TRBJ1-3, the V gene TRBV9; D gene unclear. CDR1 is SGDLS and CDR2 is YYNGEE in the germline V gene. Trimming shortened V by 2 bases and J by 4 bases, and 10 bases separated the two germline ends. This CDR3 contains 14 residues. The CDR3 spells CASSVDMTGNTIYF. The CDR3 region has the DNA TGTGCCAGCAGCGTGGATATGACGGGAAACACCATATATTTT. The whole variable domain, remainder taken from reference TRBV9 and TRBJ1-3, is DSGVTQTPKHLITATGQRVTLRCSPRSGDLSVYWYQQSLDQGLQFLIQYYNGEERAKGNILERFSAQQFPDLHSELNLSSLELGDSALYFCASSVDMTGNTIYFGEGSWLTVV.

This clone was seen just once. V gene TRBV7-9 combines with J gene TRBJ2-1; 9 bases are a match to TRBD2. Germline CDR1 reads SEHNR; CDR2 reads FQNEAQ (reference sequence). The V and J ends lost 5 bases and 9 bases, in that order; junction bases with no gene match: 14. CDR3 length equals 16 residues. CDR3 protein: CASSHALAGGSSEQFF. Here the CDR3 DNA reads TGTGCCAGCAGCCACGCACTAGCGGGCGGTTCCTCTGAGCAGTTCTTC.

The rearrangement links TRBV28 to TRBJ1-2; no reliable D call. V gave up 4 bases and J gave up 3 bases, with 6 bases separating them. The CDR3 loop spans 12 amino acids. Germline CDR1 MDHEN, CDR2 SYDVKM. CDR3 nucleotide sequence: TGTGCCAGCAGTTGGGCTGACTATGGCTACACCTTC. Translated: CASSWADYGYTF.

This clone was picked up one time. The V gene is TRBV7-2, the J gene TRBJ2-1, with D perhaps assigned TRBD1 or TRBD2 (6 bases each). This CDR3 is 16 amino acids long. The V gene's germline CDR1 is SGHTA and CDR2 FQGNSA. Trimming pared 1 base from V and 4 bases from J, leaving 14 bases between. The CDR3 region has the DNA TGTGCCAGCAGCTTAGGGCCCCGGGGGCGATACAATGAGCAGTTCTTC. Its translation: CASSLGPRGRYNEQFF.

The gene calls are TRBV3-1 (or the pseudogene TRBV3-2) and TRBJ2-5; 9 bases match TRBD2. Germline V gene sequence: CDR1 LGHDT, CDR2 YNNKEL (reference sequence). Trimming at V came to 0 bases and at J to 9 bases, leaving 8 bases not matched to a gene. This CDR3 has 15 amino acids. The chain's CDR3 is CASSQDRLSGGSQYF. CDR3 nucleotides: TGTGCCAGCAGCCAAGATCGGCTTAGCGGGGGTTCCCAGTACTTC.

The chain combines TRBV2 with TRBJ2-2, with TRBD2 identical over 9 bases. The CDR3 extends over 16 amino acids. CDR1 is SNHLY, CDR2 FYNNEI, per germline. The V segment lost 7 bases and the J segment 6 bases; nucleotides outside the gene matches: 12. The CDR3 DNA is TGTGCCAGCACCAGCGGGGGGTTCCAAGGTCCCGGGGAGCTGTTTTTT. It specifies CASTSGGFQGPGELFF. Full variable domain (missing parts from reference TRBV2 and TRBJ2-2): EPEVTQTPSHQVTQMGQEVILRCVPISNHLYFYWYRQILGQKVEFLVSFYNNEISEKSEIFDDQFSVERPDGSNFTLKIRSTKLEDSAMYFCASTSGGFQGPGELFFGEGSRLTVL.